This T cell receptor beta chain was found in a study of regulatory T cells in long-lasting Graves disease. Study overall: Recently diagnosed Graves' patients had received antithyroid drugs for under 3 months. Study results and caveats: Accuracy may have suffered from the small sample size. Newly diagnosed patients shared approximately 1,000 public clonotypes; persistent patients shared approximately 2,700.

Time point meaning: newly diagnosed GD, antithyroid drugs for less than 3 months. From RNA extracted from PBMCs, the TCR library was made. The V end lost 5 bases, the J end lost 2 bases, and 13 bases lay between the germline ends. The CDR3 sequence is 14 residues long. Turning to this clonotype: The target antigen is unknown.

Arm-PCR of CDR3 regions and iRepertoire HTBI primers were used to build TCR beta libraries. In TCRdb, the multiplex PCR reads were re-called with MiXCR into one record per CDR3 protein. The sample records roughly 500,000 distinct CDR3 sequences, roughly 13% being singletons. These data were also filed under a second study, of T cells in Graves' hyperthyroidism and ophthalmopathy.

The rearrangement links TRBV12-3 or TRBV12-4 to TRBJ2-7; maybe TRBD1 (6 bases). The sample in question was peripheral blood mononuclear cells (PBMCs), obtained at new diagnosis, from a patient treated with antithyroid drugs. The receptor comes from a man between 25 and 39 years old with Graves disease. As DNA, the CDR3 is TGTGCCAGCAGTCCTTCGTACAGGGCCTACGAGCAGTACTTC. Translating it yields CASSPSYRAYEQYF.